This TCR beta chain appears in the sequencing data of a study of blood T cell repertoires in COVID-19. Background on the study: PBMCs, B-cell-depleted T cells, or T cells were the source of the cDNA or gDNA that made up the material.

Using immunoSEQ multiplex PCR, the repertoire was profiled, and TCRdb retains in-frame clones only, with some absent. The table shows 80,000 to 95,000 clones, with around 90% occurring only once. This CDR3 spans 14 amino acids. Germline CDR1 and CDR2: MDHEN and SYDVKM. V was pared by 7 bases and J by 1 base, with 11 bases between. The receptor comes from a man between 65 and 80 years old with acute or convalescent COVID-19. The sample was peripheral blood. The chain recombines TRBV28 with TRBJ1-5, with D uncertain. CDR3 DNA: TGTGCCAGCACCCTATGGGAGAGCAATCAGCCCCAGCATTTT. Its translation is CASTLWESNQPQHF.